One and the same sample provided the 18 T cell receptor beta chains below, sequenced in a study of neurological immune-mediated disorders (dated by TCRdb to between 2018 and 2021). Library creation used 5' RACE. These reads were obtained on an Illumina HiSeq 2500. TCRdb trimmed public reads at Q25 via fastp, called clones via MiXCR and kept in-frame beta chains. For every CDR3 protein sequence, its rows merge into one entry that carries the most common genes and DNA. Within this sample are tens of thousands of distinct CDR3 sequences, with about 13% of them counted one time only. The top ten hold approximately 10% of the sample. Sample time point, as interpreted from the label and publication: longitudinal time-point 3. The specimen was PBMCs. The receptors were sampled from a man aged 25 to 40 in good health.

By proportion, this clonotype is medium-sized (0.01 to 0.1%). The chain carries TRBV3-1 and TRBJ2-1; 8 nucleotides align to TRBD2. Germline V gene lookup returns CDR1 LGHDT and CDR2 YNNKEL (reference sequence). CDR3 size: 14 residues. V shed 8 bases, J shed 3 bases, and the junction held 6 bases outside the gene matches. The CDR3 loop is CASGAGELYNEQFF. The CDR3 nucleotides read TGTGCCAGCGGAGCGGGAGAGCTCTACAATGAGCAGTTCTTC.

The genes are TRBV15 and TRBJ2-7; possibly TRBD1 for D (6 bases). Germline-derived CDR1 and CDR2 are LNHNV and YYDKDF (reference sequence). V lost 2 bases and J 6 bases, leaving 8 bases between the germline ends. There are 12 residues in the CDR3. The DNA for the CDR3 is TGTGCCACCAGCAGAATAGGGGGCGAGCAGTACTTC. Protein product: CATSRIGGEQYF.

In its sample, this clonotype was seen many times. V gene TRBV27 combines with J gene TRBJ2-5; 9 bases line up with TRBD2. After removal of 8 bases from V and 0 bases from J, the junction contained 10 bases not matched to a gene. Germline-derived CDR1 and CDR2 are MNHEY and SMNVEV (reference sequence). The CDR3 totals 16 residues. Here the CDR3 reads CASGSGLANYQETQYF. The DNA for the CDR3 is TGTGCCAGCGGGTCCGGACTAGCGAATTACCAAGAGACCCAGTACTTC.

By share of the sample, this clonotype is large. This chain's CDR3 is CASSPPYEQYF. CDR3 in DNA: TGTGCCAGCAGCCCTCCCTACGAGCAGTACTTC. The J gene is TRBJ2-7, the V gene TRBV28, with D hard to call. The CDR3 is 11 amino acids. Per the germline V gene, CDR1 is MDHEN and CDR2 is SYDVKM. Trimming left V 6 bases short and J 2 bases short, with 5 bases between.

This clonotype appeared many times. This chain connects TRBV27 to TRBJ2-7, with 7 bases identical to TRBD2. J lost 1 base, V lost 0 bases, and 3 bases had no gene match. In germline, CDR1 is MNHEY, CDR2 SMNVEV (reference sequence). The CDR3 sequence is 15 residues long. CDR3 loop: CASSLSVGGSYEQYF. CDR3 DNA: TGTGCCAGCAGTTTATCGGTGGGAGGGTCCTACGAGCAGTACTTC.

This clonotype has a count of ten or more. The chain links TRBV29-1 to TRBJ2-1; D is unclear. Between the trimmed V and J ends, which lost 5 bases and 7 bases, there was a span of 9 bases. CDR3 length: 11 amino acids. Germline V lookup: CDR1 SQVTM, CDR2 ANQGSEA. The CDR3 spells CSVIRWNEQFF. For the CDR3, the DNA is TGCAGCGTTATACGGTGGAATGAGCAGTTCTTC.

This clonotype was detected many times. The gene calls are TRBV12-3 or TRBV12-4 and TRBJ1-2; the match to TRBD1 covers 7 bases. After removal of 6 bases from V and 5 bases from J, the junction contained 9 bases not matched to a gene. The CDR3 loop spans 14 amino acids. CDR3 residues: CASREGASGYGYTF. The CDR3 nucleotides are TGTGCCAGCAGAGAGGGGGCGTCGGGGTATGGCTACACCTTC.

The table lists this clonotype with many counts. V is TRBV6-1 and J is TRBJ1-5; perhaps TRBD1 as D (6 bases). Germline CDR1 and CDR2: MNHNS and SASEGT. This CDR3 contains 15 residues. V lost 3 bases to trimming and J lost 7 bases, with 16 bases between them. The DNA for the CDR3 is TGTGCCAGCAGTGAGGTTCTCACAGGGAGGCAGCCCCAGCATTTT. It encodes CASSEVLTGRQPQHF.

This clonotype was recorded many times. V gene TRBV12-3 or TRBV12-4 combines with J gene TRBJ2-2; possible D gene TRBD1, 6 bases. V lost 9 bases and J 5 bases, leaving 16 bases between the germline ends. CDR3 length: 14 residues. DNA for the CDR3: TGTGCCAGTATTGAGCAGGGGAGAACCGGGGAGCTGTTTTTT. It yields the protein CASIEQGRTGELFF.

This clonotype was detected many times. The chain is built from TRBV20-1 and TRBJ2-1, with D unresolved. Trimming took 0 bases from V and 6 from J, leaving 21 bases between them. The CDR3 runs 17 residues. Germline CDR1 is DFQATT and CDR2 is SNEGSKA (reference sequence). The DNA for the CDR3 is TGCAGTGCTAGAGATAGTACGTGGAATCATCCTACCAATGAGCAGTTCTTC. This translates into CSARDSTWNHPTNEQFF.

This clonotype has more than one count but fewer than ten. This chain uses TRBV2 with TRBJ2-2, with 8 nucleotides matching TRBD1. Trimming cost V 7 bases and J 7 bases; bases outside gene matches: 8. CDR1 is SNHLY and CDR2 is FYNNEI in the germline V gene. The CDR3 length is 14 residues. CDR3 sequence reads: CASIPGQALGELFF. The CDR3 DNA sequence: TGTGCCAGCATCCCGGGACAGGCCCTCGGGGAGCTGTTTTTT.

This clonotype was detected many times. The chain uses TRBV7-8 and TRBJ2-3; 7 nucleotides match TRBD2. The germline V gene has CDR1 SGHVS and CDR2 FQNEAQ. This CDR3 contains 15 residues. The V and J ends lost 5 bases and 2 bases, in that order; junction bases with no gene match: 7. CDR3 sequence: CASSLKSGITDTQYF. Here the CDR3 DNA reads TGTGCCAGCAGCCTAAAGAGCGGGATCACAGATACGCAGTATTTT.

This chain joins TRBV7-9 and TRBJ2-1, with D perhaps TRBD1 (7 bases). The CDR3 is 15 amino acids. Trimming took off 6 bases at V and 6 bases at J, with 18 bases between the two ends. CDR1 SEHNR and CDR2 FQNEAQ come from the germline V gene (reference sequence). The CDR3 reads CASRRTGEVVNEQFF. The CDR3 bases are TGTGCCAGCAGACGAACAGGGGAGGTCGTCAATGAGCAGTTCTTC.

This clonotype was counted many times. The V and J genes are TRBV12-3 or TRBV12-4 and TRBJ2-2; a possible D gene is TRBD2 (5 bases). CDR3 size: 13 residues. Trimming shortened V by 3 bases and J by 4 bases, and 6 bases separated the two germline ends. The CDR3 DNA follows: TGTGCCAGCAGTTTGGGAGCCACCGGGGAGCTGTTTTTT. Translated: CASSLGATGELFF.

This clonotype was seen a few times. The chain couples TRBV5-1 to TRBJ2-1, with 10 bases lining up with TRBD2. V shed 5 bases and J 0 bases; nucleotides not matched to a gene: 8. The CDR3 sequence is 17 residues long. Germline V gene data show CDR1 as SGHRS and CDR2 as YFSETQ. This CDR3 is CASRPSGRPSSYNEQFF. The DNA of the CDR3 is TGCGCCAGCAGGCCTAGCGGGAGACCGAGCTCCTACAATGAGCAGTTCTTC.

This clonotype was counted ten times or more. The gene calls are TRBV6-6 and TRBJ2-7, with TRBD1 matching over 7 bases. CDR1 is MNHNY and CDR2 is SVGAGI in the germline V gene (reference sequence). CDR3 length equals 16 residues. J was trimmed by 4 bases and V by 6 bases; bases with no gene match: 15. DNA for the CDR3: TGTGCCAGCAGACCTAACACAGGGGACGTCGGGTACGAGCAGTACTTC. It encodes CASRPNTGDVGYEQYF.

This clonotype was observed at least ten times. The V gene is TRBV5-1, the J gene TRBJ2-7, with 7 bases lining up with TRBD1. Germline V CDR1 and CDR2: SGHRS, YFSETQ. J was trimmed by 0 bases and V by 3 bases; bases with no gene match: 6. The CDR3 consists of 15 residues. CDR3 protein: CASSSGTALSYEQYF. The CDR3 bases are TGCGCCAGCAGCTCCGGGACAGCTCTCTCCTACGAGCAGTACTTC.

This clonotype has a count of ten or more. The chain employs TRBV7-8 and TRBJ2-7, with a weak D call TRBD1 (6 bases). Trimming stripped 3 bases from V and 4 bases from J, with 10 bases between. The CDR3 sequence is 13 residues long. From germline, CDR1 is SGHVS and CDR2 FQNEAQ. The CDR3 protein is CASSLDRKYEQYF. The CDR3 DNA reads TGTGCCAGCAGCTTGGACAGAAAGTACGAGCAGTACTTC.